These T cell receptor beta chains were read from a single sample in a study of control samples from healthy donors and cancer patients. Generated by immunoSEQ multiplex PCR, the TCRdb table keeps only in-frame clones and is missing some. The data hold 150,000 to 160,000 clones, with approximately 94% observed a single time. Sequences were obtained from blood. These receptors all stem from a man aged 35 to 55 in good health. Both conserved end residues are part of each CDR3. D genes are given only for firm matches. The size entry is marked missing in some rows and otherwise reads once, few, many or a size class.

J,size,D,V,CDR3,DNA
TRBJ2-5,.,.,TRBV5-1,CASSPGGGWGETQYF,TGCGCCAGCAGCCCTGGAGGGGGCTGGGGGGAGACCCAGTACTTC
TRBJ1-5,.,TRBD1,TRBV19,CASSRGKGQPQHF,TGTGCCAGCTCCAGGGGGAAGGGTCAGCCCCAGCATTTT
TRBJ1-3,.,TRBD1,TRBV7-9,CASSPGSTGAGNTIYF,TGTGCCAGCAGCCCGGGATCGACAGGGGCTGGAAACACCATATATTTT
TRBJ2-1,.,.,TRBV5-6,CASSLGGRGVNEQFF,TGTGCCAGCAGCTTGGGGGGCAGGGGAGTCAATGAGCAGTTCTTC
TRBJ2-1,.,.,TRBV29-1,CSVEDNWTPNEQFF,TGCAGCGTTGAAGATAACTGGACCCCCAATGAGCAGTTCTTC
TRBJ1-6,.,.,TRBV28,CASSPSSYNSPLHF,TGTGCCAGCAGTCCTAGCTCCTATAATTCACCCCTCCACTTT
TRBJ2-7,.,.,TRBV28,CASRQNRESGSYEQYF,TGTGCCAGCAGGCAAAACAGGGAAAGCGGCTCCTACGAGCAGTACTTC
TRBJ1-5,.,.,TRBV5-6,CASSPAGTQQPQHF,TGTGCCAGCAGCCCGGCAGGGACGCAGCAGCCCCAGCATTTT
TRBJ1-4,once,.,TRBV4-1,CASSHGGGNEKLFF,TGCGCCAGCAGCCATGGGGGAGGTAATGAAAAACTGTTTTTT
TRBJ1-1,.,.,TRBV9,CASSSRSGAGGLTEAFF,TGTGCCAGCAGCTCCCGTTCCGGGGCCGGGGGCCTGACTGAAGCTTTCTTT
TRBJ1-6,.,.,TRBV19,CASSKGVSYNSPLHF,TGTGCCAGTAGTAAGGGAGTCTCCTATAATTCACCCCTCCACTTT
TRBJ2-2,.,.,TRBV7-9,CASSTRAGVPGELFF,TGTGCCAGCAGCACTAGGGCAGGGGTGCCCGGGGAGCTGTTTTTT
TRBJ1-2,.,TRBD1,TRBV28,CASSFRGVTTGGEAGYTF,TGTGCCAGCAGTTTTAGAGGAGTGACGACAGGGGGCGAGGCTGGCTACACCTTC
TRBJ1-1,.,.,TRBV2,CASSVRTEAFF,TGTGCCAGCAGTGTCAGGACTGAAGCTTTCTTT
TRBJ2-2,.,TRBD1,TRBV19,CASSIEGQAAGELFF,TGTGCCAGTAGTATTGAGGGACAGGCCGCCGGGGAGCTGTTTTTT
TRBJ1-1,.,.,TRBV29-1,CSAGPNTEAFF,TGCAGCGCCGGACCGAACACTGAAGCTTTCTTT
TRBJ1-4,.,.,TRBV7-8,CASSLNGNEKLFF,TGTGCCAGCAGCTTAAACGGGAATGAAAAACTGTTTTTT
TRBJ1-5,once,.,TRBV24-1,CATSDGGEQPQHF,TGTGCCACCAGTGACGGGGGGGAGCAGCCCCAGCATTTT
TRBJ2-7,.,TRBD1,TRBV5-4,CASSLDRGTDEQYF,TGTGCCAGCAGCTTGGACAGGGGGACCGACGAGCAGTACTTC
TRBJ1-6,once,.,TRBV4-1,CASSQDPEPVPPLHF,TGCGCCAGCAGCCAAGATCCCGAGCCGGTTCCACCCCTCCACTTT
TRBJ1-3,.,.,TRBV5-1,CASSLDSYGNTIYF,TGCGCCAGCAGCTTGGACAGCTATGGAAACACCATATATTTT
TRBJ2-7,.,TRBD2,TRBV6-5,CASRGRGGTYEQYF,TGTGCCAGCAGGGGCCGCGGGGGGACCTACGAGCAGTACTTC
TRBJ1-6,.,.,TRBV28,CASSLISVGSPLHF,TGTGCCAGCAGTTTAATCTCAGTGGGTTCACCCCTCCACTTT
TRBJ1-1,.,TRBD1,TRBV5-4,CASSTDRGRRNTEAFF,TGTGCCAGCAGCACGGACAGGGGGCGCAGGAACACTGAAGCTTTCTTT
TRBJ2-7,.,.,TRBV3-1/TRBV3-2,CASSQGDGRAAEQYF,TGTGCCAGCAGCCAAGGAGACGGCAGGGCGGCCGAGCAGTACTTC